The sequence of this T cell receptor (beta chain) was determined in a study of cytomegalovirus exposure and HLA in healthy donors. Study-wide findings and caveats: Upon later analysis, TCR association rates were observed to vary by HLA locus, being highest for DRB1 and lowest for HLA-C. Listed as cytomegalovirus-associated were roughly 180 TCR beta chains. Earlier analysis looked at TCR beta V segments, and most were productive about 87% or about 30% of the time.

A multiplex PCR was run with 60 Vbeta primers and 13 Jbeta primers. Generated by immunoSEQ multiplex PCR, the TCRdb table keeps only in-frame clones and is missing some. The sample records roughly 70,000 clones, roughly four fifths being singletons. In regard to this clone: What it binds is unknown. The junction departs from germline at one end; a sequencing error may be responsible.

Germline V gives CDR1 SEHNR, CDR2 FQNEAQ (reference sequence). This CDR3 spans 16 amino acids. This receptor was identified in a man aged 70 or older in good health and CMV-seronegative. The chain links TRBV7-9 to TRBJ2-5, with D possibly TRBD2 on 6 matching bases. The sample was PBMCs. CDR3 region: CSSSFYGSGDEETQYF. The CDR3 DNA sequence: TGTTCCAGCAGCTTCTACGGGAGTGGCGACGAAGAGACCCAGTACTTC.